This T cell receptor (beta chain) was sequenced in a study of T cells in women clearing cervical HPV infection. Study-level information: Controls were women whose single incident HPV16 infection cleared within 12 months without precancer or cancer.

Genomic DNA, averaging around 1,200 ng per sample, yielded TCR beta CDR3 via immunoSEQ. The method was immunoSEQ multiplex PCR; TCRdb's version includes in-frame clones alone and lacks a portion of them. The sample totals about 28,000 clones. Germline CDR1 reads SGHTA; CDR2 reads FQGTGA. Trimming cost V 4 bases and J 0 bases, with 12 bases left between them. The length of the CDR3 is 15 residues. Details on this clone: Its antigen is unknown. The read ends 3 residues early relative to the CDR3; the germline J gene fills the gap.

Study conclusions and caveats: Richness plus V gene abundances separated cases from controls with AUC about 0.8.

The sequence derives from a woman between 18 and 70 years old with a cervical HPV16 infection that either progressed to CIN3+ or cleared (not recorded which). The sample comprised blood buffy coat. J is TRBJ1-1 and V is TRBV7-3, with a weak D call TRBD1 (6 bases). Here the CDR3 reads CASSSMDSMNTEAFF. The DNA read from the CDR3 is TGTGCCAGCAGCTCCATGGACAGCATGAACACTGAA.